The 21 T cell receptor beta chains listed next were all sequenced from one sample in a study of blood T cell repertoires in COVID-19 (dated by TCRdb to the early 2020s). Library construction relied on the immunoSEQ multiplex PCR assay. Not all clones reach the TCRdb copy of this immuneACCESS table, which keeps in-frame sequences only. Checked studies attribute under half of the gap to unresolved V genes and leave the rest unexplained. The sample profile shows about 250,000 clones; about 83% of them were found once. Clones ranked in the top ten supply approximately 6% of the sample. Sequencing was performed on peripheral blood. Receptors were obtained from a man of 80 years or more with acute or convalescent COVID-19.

CDR3: CASRTGPPEAQHF. The DNA of the CDR3 is TGTGCCAGCAGAACGGGTCCTCCTGAGGCCCAGCATTTT. V and J are TRBV2 and TRBJ1-5; D unclear. The length of the CDR3 is 13 residues. Deletions cut 6 bases from V and 11 bases from J, with 17 bases between. CDR1 is SNHLY and CDR2 is FYNNEI in the germline V gene. Full variable domain (rest looked up from reference TRBV2 and TRBJ1-5): EPEVTQTPSHQVTQMGQEVILRCVPISNHLYFYWYRQILGQKVEFLVSFYNNEISEKSEIFDDQFSVERPDGSNFTLKIRSTKLEDSAMYFCASRTGPPEAQHFGDGTRLSIL.

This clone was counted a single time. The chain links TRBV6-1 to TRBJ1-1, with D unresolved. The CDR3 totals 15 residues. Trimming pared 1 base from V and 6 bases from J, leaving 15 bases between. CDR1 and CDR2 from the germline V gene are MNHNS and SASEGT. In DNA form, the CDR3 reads TGTGCCAGCAGTGAAGTCGTGGGCGCTTCCTCTGAAGCTTTCTTT. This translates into CASSEVVGASSEAFF.

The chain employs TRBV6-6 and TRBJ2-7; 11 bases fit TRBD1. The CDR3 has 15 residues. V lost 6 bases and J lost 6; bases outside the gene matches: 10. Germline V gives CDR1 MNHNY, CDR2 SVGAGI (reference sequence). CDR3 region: CASRNVDRGPIEQYF. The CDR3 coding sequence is TGTGCCAGCAGGAACGTGGACAGGGGGCCGATCGAGCAGTACTTC.

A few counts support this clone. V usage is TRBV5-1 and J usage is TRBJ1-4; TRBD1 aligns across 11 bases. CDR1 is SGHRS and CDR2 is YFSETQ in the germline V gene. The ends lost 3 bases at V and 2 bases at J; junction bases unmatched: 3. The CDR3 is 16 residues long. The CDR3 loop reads CASSWGQGVTNEKLFF. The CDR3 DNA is TGCGCCAGCAGCTGGGGACAGGGGGTTACTAATGAAAAACTGTTTTTT.

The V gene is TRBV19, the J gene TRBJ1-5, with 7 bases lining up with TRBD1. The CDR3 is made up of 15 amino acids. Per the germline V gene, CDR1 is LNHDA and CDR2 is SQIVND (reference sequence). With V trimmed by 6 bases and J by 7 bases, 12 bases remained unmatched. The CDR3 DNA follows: TGTGCCAGTAGGAGCGGGCAGGGGGTCAACCAGCCCCAGCATTTT. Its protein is CASRSGQGVNQPQHF.

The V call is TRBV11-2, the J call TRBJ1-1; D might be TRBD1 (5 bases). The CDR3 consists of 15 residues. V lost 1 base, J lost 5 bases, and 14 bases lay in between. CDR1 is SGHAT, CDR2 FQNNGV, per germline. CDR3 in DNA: TGTGCCAGCAGCTTAGTTGGGGGGAGTGGGACTGAAGCTTTCTTT. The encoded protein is CASSLVGGSGTEAFF.

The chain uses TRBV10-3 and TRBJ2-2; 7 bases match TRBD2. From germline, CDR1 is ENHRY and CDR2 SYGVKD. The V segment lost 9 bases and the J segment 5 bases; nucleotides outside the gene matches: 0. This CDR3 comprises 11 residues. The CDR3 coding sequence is TGTGCCATAGCGGGAACCGGGGAGCTGTTTTTT. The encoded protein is CAIAGTGELFF.

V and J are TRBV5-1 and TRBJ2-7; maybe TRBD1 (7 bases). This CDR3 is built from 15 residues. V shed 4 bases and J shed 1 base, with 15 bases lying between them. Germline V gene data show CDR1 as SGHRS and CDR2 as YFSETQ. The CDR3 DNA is TGCGCCAGCAGCATTGGAGGGGGCCAATCCTACGAGCAGTACTTC. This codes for CASSIGGGQSYEQYF.

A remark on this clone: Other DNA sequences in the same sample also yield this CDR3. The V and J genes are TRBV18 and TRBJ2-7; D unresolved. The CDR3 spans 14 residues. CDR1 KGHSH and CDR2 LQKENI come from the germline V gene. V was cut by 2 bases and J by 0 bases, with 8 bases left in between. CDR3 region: CASSPGRSSYEQYF. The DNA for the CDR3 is TGTGCCAGCTCACCAGGTCGGAGCTCCTACGAGCAGTACTTC.

CDR3 in amino acids: CASSFKQEQFF. The CDR3, as DNA: TGTGCCAGCAGCTTTAAACAAGAGCAGTTCTTC. The chain has TRBV11-2 and TRBJ2-1; no clear D gene. The germline V and J ends were trimmed by 3 bases and 10 bases, with 7 bases remaining between them. Germline CDR1 SGHAT, CDR2 FQNNGV. The CDR3 extends over 11 amino acids. The variable domain in full, completed from reference TRBV11-2 and TRBJ2-1, reads EAGVAQSPRYKIIEKRQSVAFWCNPISGHATLYWYQQILGQGPKLLIQFQNNGVVDDSQLPKDRFSAERLKGVDSTLKIQPAKLEDSAVYLCASSFKQEQFFGPGTRLTVL.

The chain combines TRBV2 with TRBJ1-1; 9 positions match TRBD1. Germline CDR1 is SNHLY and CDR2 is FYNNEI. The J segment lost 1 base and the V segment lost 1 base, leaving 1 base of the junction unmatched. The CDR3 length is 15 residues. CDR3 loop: CASSEGDRANTEAFF. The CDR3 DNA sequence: TGTGCCAGCAGTGAAGGGGACAGGGCGAACACTGAAGCTTTCTTT.

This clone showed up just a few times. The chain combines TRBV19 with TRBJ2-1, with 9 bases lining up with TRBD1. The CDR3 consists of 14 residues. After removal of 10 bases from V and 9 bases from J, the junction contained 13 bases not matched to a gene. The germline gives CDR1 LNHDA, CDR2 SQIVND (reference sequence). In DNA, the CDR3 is TGTGCCACCGGTCGGGACAGGGTGATCGGTGAGCAGTTCTTC. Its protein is CATGRDRVIGEQFF.

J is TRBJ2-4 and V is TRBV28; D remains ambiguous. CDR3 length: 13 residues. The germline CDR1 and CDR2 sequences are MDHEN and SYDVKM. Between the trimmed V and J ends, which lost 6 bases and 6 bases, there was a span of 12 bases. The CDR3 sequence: CASSTGGINIQYF. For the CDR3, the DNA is TGTGCCAGCAGCACCGGCGGCATAAACATTCAGTACTTC.

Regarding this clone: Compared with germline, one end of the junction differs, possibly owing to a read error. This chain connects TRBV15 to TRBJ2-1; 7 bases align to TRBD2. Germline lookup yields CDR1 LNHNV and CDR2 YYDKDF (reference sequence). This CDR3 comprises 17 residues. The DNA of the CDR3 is TGTGTCACCAGCAGAGTTCAATCTAGCGGAAATTACAATGAGCAGTTCTTC. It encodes CVTSRVQSSGNYNEQFF.

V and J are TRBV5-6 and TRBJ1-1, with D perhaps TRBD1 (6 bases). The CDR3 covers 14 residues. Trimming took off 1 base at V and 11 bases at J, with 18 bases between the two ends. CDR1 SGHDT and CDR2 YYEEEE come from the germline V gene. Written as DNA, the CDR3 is TGTGCCAGCAGCTTGTCGGACAGTTCGCTTTTTGCTTTCTTT. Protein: CASSLSDSSLFAFF. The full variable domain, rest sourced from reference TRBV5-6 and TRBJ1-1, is DAGVTQSPTHLIKTRGQQVTLRCSPKSGHDTVSWYQQALGQGPQFIFQYYEEEERQRGNFPDRFSGHQFPNYSSELNVNALLLGDSALYLCASSLSDSSLFAFFGQGTRLTVV.

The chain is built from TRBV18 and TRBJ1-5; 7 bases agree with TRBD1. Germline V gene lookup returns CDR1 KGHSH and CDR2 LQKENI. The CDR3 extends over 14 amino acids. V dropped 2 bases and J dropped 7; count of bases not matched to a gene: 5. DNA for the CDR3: TGTGCCAGCTCACCAGAGACAGGGCTCCAGCCCCAGCATTTT. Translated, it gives CASSPETGLQPQHF.

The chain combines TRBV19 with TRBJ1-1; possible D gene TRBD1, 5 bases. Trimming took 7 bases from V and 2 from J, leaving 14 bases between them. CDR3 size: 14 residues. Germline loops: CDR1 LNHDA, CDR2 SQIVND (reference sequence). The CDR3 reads CASTPGQPNTEAFF. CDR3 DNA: TGTGCCAGTACCCCAGGGCAGCCAAACACTGAAGCTTTCTTT.

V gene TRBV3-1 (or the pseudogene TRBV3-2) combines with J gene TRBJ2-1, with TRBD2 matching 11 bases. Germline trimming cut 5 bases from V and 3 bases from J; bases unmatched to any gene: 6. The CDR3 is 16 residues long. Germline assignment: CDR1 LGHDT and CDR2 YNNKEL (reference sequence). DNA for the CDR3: TGTGCCAGCAGCTATAGCGGGAGGGCCGTCTACAATGAGCAGTTCTTC. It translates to CASSYSGRAVYNEQFF.

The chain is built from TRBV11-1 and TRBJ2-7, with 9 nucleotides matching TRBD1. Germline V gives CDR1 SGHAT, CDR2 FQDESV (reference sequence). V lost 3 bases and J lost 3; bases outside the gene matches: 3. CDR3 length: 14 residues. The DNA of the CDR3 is TGTGCCAGCAGCTTCCAGACAGGGGGCTACGAGCAGTACTTC. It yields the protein CASSFQTGGYEQYF.

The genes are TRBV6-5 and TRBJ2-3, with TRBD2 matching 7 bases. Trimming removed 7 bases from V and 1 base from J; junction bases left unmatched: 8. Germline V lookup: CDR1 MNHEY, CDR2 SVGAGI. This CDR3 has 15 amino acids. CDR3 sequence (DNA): TGTGCCAGCACCGGGGAGGGTCGGGGCACAGATACGCAGTATTTT. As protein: CASTGEGRGTDTQYF.

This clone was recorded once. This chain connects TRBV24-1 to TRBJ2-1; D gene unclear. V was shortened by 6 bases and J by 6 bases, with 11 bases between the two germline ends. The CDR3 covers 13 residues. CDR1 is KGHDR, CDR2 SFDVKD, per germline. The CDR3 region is CATSNLDSNEQFF. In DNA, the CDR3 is TGTGCCACCAGTAACCTAGATAGCAATGAGCAGTTCTTC.